These 5 T cell receptor beta chains share one sample of origin, sequenced in a study of cytomegalovirus exposure and HLA in healthy donors. The PCR was carried out with 60 Vbeta primers and 13 Jbeta primers. Some clones are missing from TCRdb's copy, which holds only in-frame ones; the method was immunoSEQ multiplex PCR. Among under 300,000 clones listed, roughly two thirds were seen once. The source material was PBMCs. The receptors derive from a female donor in good health and CMV-seronegative.

The table lists this clone with a few counts. The V and J genes are TRBV18 and TRBJ1-1, with a possible D match to TRBD1 (5 bases). V gave up 6 bases and J gave up 1 base, with 9 bases separating them. The CDR3 covers 13 residues. Germline lookup yields CDR1 KGHSH and CDR2 LQKENI. CDR3 in amino acids: CASSPGPNTEAFF. In nucleotides, the CDR3 is TGTGCCAGCTCTCCAGGGCCGAACACTGAAGCTTTCTTT. Full variable domain (missing parts from reference TRBV18 and TRBJ1-1): NAGVMQNPRHLVRRRGQEARLRCSPMKGHSHVYWYRQLPEEGLKFMVYLQKENIIDESGMPKERFSAEFPKEGPSILRIQQVVRGDSAAYFCASSPGPNTEAFFGQGTRLTVV.

The chain joins TRBV6-1 to TRBJ2-7; tentatively, D is TRBD2 (6 bases). CDR1 and CDR2 (germline): MNHNS, SASEGT. The CDR3 runs to 15 residues. V was cut by 6 bases and J by 3 bases, with 18 bases left in between. CDR3 sequence (DNA): TGTGCCAGCAGCCTCTTGGCGGGGCCGGGCTACGAGCAGTACTTC. This codes for CASSLLAGPGYEQYF.

The chain recombines TRBV28 with TRBJ2-2; the match to TRBD1 covers 8 bases. The CDR3 has 15 amino acids. Germline V CDR1 and CDR2: MDHEN, SYDVKM. J gave up 5 bases and V 4 bases, and 6 bases lay outside the gene matches. This CDR3 is CASSSQGARTGELFF. As DNA, the CDR3 is TGTGCCAGCAGTTCGCAGGGGGCACGAACCGGGGAGCTGTTTTTT.

This clone was recorded only once. The chain carries TRBV28 and TRBJ2-3; D may be TRBD2 (5 bases). V lost 5 bases and J lost 4, with 16 bases in between. Per germline, CDR1 MDHEN and CDR2 SYDVKM. The CDR3 contains 15 residues. CDR3 DNA: TGTGCCAGCAGTCCGCCTATAAGCGGTGCAGATACGCAGTATTTT. This sequence encodes CASSPPISGADTQYF.

The chain joins TRBV28 to TRBJ1-2; the D is unclear. Trimming left V 4 bases short and J 5 bases short, with 11 bases between. The CDR3 totals 13 residues. Looked up from germline, CDR1 is MDHEN and CDR2 is SYDVKM. The CDR3 nucleotides read TGTGCCAGCAGTTCAGGCAATCGGTATGGCTACACCTTC. As protein: CASSSGNRYGYTF.